The clone carrying this T cell receptor beta chain was recorded at least ten times. The antigen remains undetermined. Molecular barcoding with unique molecular identifiers was used for the TCRbeta library. TCRdb independently ran MiXCR on the PCR reads; one entry per CDR3 protein. The sample records 480,000 or so distinct CDR3 sequences, more than 9% being singletons. This entry belongs to a study of T-cell reconstitution after alpha-beta-depleted transplantation in children. Study-level findings and limits: Two months or so post-transplant, alpha-beta T cells reportedly derived from several hundred expanded graft clones. One year after transplant, T-cell counts and diversity came mostly from newly produced T cells.

The germline CDR1 and CDR2 sequences are SGHRS and YFSETQ. Unmatched junction bases numbered 9, after V lost 4 bases and J lost 10 bases. The CDR3 has 14 amino acids. The sequence was obtained from a child aged 2-15 years with inherited bone marrow failure, due to receive a stem cell transplant. The gene calls are TRBV5-1 and TRBJ2-1, with 9 positions matching TRBD1. The input for sequencing was PBMCs, taken before TCRalphabeta/CD19-depleted stem cell transplant. CDR3 nucleotides: TGCGCCAGCAGCACCAGGACAGGGGATAGCGAGCAGTTCTTC. Protein product: CASSTRTGDSEQFF. Variable domain in full (rest from reference TRBV5-1 and TRBJ2-1): KAGVTQTPRYLIKTRGQQVTLSCSPISGHRSVSWYQQTPGQGLQFLFEYFSETQRNKGNFPGRFSGRQFSNSRSEMNVSTLELGDSALYLCASSTRTGDSEQFFGPGTRLTVL.